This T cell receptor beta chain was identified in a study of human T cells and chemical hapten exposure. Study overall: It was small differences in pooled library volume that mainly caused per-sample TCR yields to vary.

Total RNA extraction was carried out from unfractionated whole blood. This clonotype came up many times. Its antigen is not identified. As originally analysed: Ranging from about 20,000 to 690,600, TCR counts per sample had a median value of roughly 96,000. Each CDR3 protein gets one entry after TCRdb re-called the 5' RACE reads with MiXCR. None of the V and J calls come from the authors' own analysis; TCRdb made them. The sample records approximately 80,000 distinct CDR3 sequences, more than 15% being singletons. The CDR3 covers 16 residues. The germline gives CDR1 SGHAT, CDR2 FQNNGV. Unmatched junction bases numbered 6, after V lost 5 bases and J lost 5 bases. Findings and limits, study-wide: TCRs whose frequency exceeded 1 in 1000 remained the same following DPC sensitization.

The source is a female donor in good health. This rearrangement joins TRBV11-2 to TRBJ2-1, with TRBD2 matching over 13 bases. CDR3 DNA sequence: TGTGCCAGCAGCCGATTCGGGACTAGCGGGAACAATGAGCAGTTCTTC. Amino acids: CASSRFGTSGNNEQFF. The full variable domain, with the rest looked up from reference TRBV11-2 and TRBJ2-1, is EAGVAQSPRYKIIEKRQSVAFWCNPISGHATLYWYQQILGQGPKLLIQFQNNGVVDDSQLPKDRFSAERLKGVDSTLKIQPAKLEDSAVYLCASSRFGTSGNNEQFFGPGTRLTVL.